In this sample, the clone carrying this T cell receptor beta chain turned up a few times. These data are taken from a study of T-cell reconstitution after alpha-beta-depleted transplantation in children. Using unique molecular identifiers, the investigators prepared the TCRbeta library. Each CDR3 protein is one row after TCRdb ran MiXCR on the PCR reads. The sample contains about 310,000 distinct CDR3 sequences, approximately 23% of which appear only once. CDR1 MDHEN and CDR2 SYDVKM come from the germline V gene. The V segment lost 3 bases and the J segment 4 bases; nucleotides outside the gene matches: 3. The CDR3 contains 14 residues.

The sample consisted of PBMCs, mostly from graft donor cells, taken 180 days after TCRalphabeta/CD19-depleted stem cell transplant. The source is a male patient younger than 18 who had a stem cell transplant for acute lymphoblastic leukemia, so the T cells may come from the graft donor. The chain joins TRBV28 to TRBJ2-7, with 10 bases lining up with TRBD1. This CDR3 reads CASSLGQGQYEQYF. CDR3 coding DNA: TGTGCCAGCAGTTTGGGACAGGGGCAGTACGAGCAGTACTTC.